One sample yielded the 9 T cell receptor beta chains listed below, sequenced in a study of cytomegalovirus exposure and HLA in healthy donors. 13 Jbeta primers and 60 Vbeta primers were used for the PCR. Assay: immunoSEQ multiplex PCR; the TCRdb copy retains only in-frame clones and omits some. The sample includes 150,000 or so clones, roughly 80% of them seen just once. The source material was PBMCs. The receptors derive from a woman aged 35 to 49 in good health and CMV-seronegative.

The chain couples TRBV18 to TRBJ1-5; D is perhaps TRBD1 (6 bases). This CDR3 spans 12 amino acids. Germline-derived CDR1 and CDR2 are KGHSH and LQKENI. V shed 3 bases and J shed 11 bases, with 11 bases lying between them. The CDR3 region is CASSPTGGSQHF. The DNA of the CDR3 is TGTGCCAGCTCACCCACGGGGGGCTCCCAGCATTTT. The full variable domain, completed using reference TRBV18 and TRBJ1-5, is NAGVMQNPRHLVRRRGQEARLRCSPMKGHSHVYWYRQLPEEGLKFMVYLQKENIIDESGMPKERFSAEFPKEGPSILRIQQVVRGDSAAYFCASSPTGGSQHFGDGTRLSIL.

The rearrangement uses TRBV12-5 and TRBJ1-1; 8 bases line up with TRBD1. V lost 0 bases to trimming and J lost 0 bases; unmatched junction nucleotides: 9. The CDR3 consists of 18 residues. The V gene's germline CDR1 is LGHNT and CDR2 FRNRAP. This CDR3 reads CASGLVLQGARMNTEAFF. CDR3 nucleotide sequence: TGTGCTAGTGGTTTGGTACTCCAGGGGGCGCGAATGAACACTGAAGCTTTCTTT.

This clone was observed a few times. The rearrangement joins TRBV11-3 to TRBJ2-2; the D gene is possibly TRBD1 (6 bases). Germline CDR1 reads SGHNT; CDR2 reads YENEEA. The CDR3 contains 15 residues. V shed 4 bases and J shed 4 bases, with 13 bases lying between them. The CDR3 region is CASSWGTGSTGELFF. In DNA form, the CDR3 reads TGTGCCAGCAGCTGGGGTACAGGGTCCACCGGGGAGCTGTTTTTT.

V usage is TRBV2 and J usage is TRBJ1-2, with TRBD1 as a possible D gene (5 bases). This CDR3 has 14 residues. Germline CDR1 is SNHLY and CDR2 is FYNNEI. V was pared by 7 bases and J by 0 bases, with 12 bases between. DNA for the CDR3: TGTGCCAGCACAGGGCAACCCTCTAACTATGGCTACACCTTC. Its protein is CASTGQPSNYGYTF.

The chain has TRBV19 and TRBJ2-5, with TRBD2 matching 11 bases. V was clipped by 5 bases and J by 4 bases; unmatched bases: 9. The CDR3 runs to 16 residues. Germline assignment: CDR1 LNHDA and CDR2 SQIVND (reference sequence). The DNA for the CDR3 is TGTGCCAGTAGTCCCCGTAGCGGGGGGGCCAGAGAGACCCAGTACTTC. It yields the protein CASSPRSGGARETQYF.

The V call is TRBV11-3, the J call TRBJ1-1, with D unresolved. The ends were cut back, 3 bases at V and 2 bases at J, with 7 bases in the middle. Germline V gene sequence: CDR1 SGHNT, CDR2 YENEEA. This CDR3 is built from 13 residues. The CDR3 is CASSFKINTEAFF. The DNA of the CDR3 is TGTGCCAGCAGCTTTAAAATTAACACTGAAGCTTTCTTT.

The chain employs TRBV7-9 and TRBJ1-1, with 11 bases that match TRBD1. The germline V gene has CDR1 SEHNR and CDR2 FQNEAQ (reference sequence). The ends lost 5 bases at V and 4 bases at J; junction bases unmatched: 6. This CDR3 spans 15 amino acids. CDR3 residues: CASSRTGTGGTEAFF. CDR3 bases: TGTGCCAGCAGCAGAACAGGGACAGGGGGCACTGAAGCTTTCTTT.

This chain connects TRBV27 to TRBJ1-4; D may be TRBD1 (6 bases). The V and J ends lost 4 bases and 7 bases respectively, with 16 bases between them. This CDR3 spans 15 amino acids. Germline values: CDR1 MNHEY, CDR2 SMNVEV (reference sequence). DNA for the CDR3: TGTGCCAGCAGTTCCGAAAGGGGGTGGGGTGAAAAACTGTTTTTT. Translated: CASSSERGWGEKLFF.

The V gene is TRBV5-4, the J gene TRBJ2-1; perhaps TRBD1 as D (7 bases). Between the trimmed V and J ends, which lost 9 bases and 9 bases, there was a span of 16 bases. The CDR3 consists of 12 residues. Germline CDR1 and CDR2: SGHNT and YYREEE (reference sequence). CDR3 in amino acids: CATSPRGVEQFF. As DNA, the CDR3 is TGTGCCACATCCCCCAGGGGGGTTGAGCAGTTCTTC.